This T cell receptor beta chain derives from a study of OX40 agonist ivuxolimab in advanced cancers. V was cut by 0 bases and J by 1 base, with 6 bases left in between. Germline V gives CDR1 SGHRS, CDR2 YFSETQ. The CDR3 loop spans 14 amino acids. Assay used: immunoSEQ multiplex PCR; TCRdb lists only in-frame clones, some missing. Seen here are roughly 110,000 clones, around 93% observed once, and the top ten hold approximately 1.2%. The specimen comprised CD4+ or CD8+ T cells sorted from blood, sampled in a trial of the OX40 agonist ivuxolimab. V gene TRBV5-1 combines with J gene TRBJ2-3; D may be TRBD1 (5 bases). The source of this sequence is an adult with an advanced solid tumor such as melanoma, head and neck, liver or kidney cancer. The CDR3 coding sequence is TGCGCCAGCAGCTTGGAACAGGGCACAGATACGCAGTATTTT. It encodes CASSLEQGTDTQYF.